Listed below are T cell receptor beta chains from one sample, sequenced in a study of cytomegalovirus exposure and HLA in healthy donors. Clones were read by immunoSEQ multiplex PCR, and TCRdb kept only the in-frame ones, dropping some. This table has about 95,000 clones, approximately 80% appearing once. The sample was PBMCs. The receptors stem from a man aged 25 to 45 in good health and CMV-seropositive. Both conserved end residues are part of each CDR3. The order of the fields is V gene, clone size, D gene, J gene, CDR3 protein, CDR3 DNA. A D gene is named only where the DNA matches it firmly. The size of a clone is reported for some rows only, either as once, few or many, or as a class for expanded clones.

>TRBV5-4|.|.|TRBJ1-2
CASSSPRGDYGYTF
TGTGCCAGCAGCTCCCCCCGGGGGGACTATGGCTACACCTTC
>TRBV7-2|.|.|TRBJ2-7
CASSLTSYEQYF
TGTGCCAGCAGCTTGACTAGCTACGAGCAGTACTTC
>TRBV18|.|.|TRBJ2-2
CASSPTQGRNTGELFF
TGTGCCAGCTCACCGACACAGGGCCGCAACACCGGGGAGCTGTTTTTT
>TRBV18|.|.|TRBJ1-1
CASSPSRGSNTEAFF
TGTGCCAGCTCACCAAGTCGGGGATCGAACACTGAAGCTTTCTTT
>TRBV6-6|.|.|TRBJ1-4
CASTLTDFNEKLFF
TGTGCCAGCACCCTGACTGATTTTAATGAAAAACTGTTTTTT
>TRBV19|.|TRBD1|TRBJ1-1
CASSGRDRGKAFF
TGTGCCAGTAGTGGCCGGGACAGGGGGAAAGCTTTCTTT
>TRBV28|once|TRBD1|TRBJ2-5
CASSWTGRETQYF
TGTGCCAGCAGTTGGACAGGTCGGGAGACCCAGTACTTC
>TRBV2|.|.|TRBJ2-7
CASSVLFSGEQYF
TGTGCCAGCAGTGTGCTCTTTTCGGGGGAGCAGTACTTC
>TRBV6-6|.|TRBD1|TRBJ2-3
CASSFTDRGGTTQYF
TGTGCCAGCAGTTTTACGGACAGGGGAGGGACTACGCAGTATTTT
>TRBV29-1|.|TRBD2|TRBJ2-4
CSVLRASGSHIQYF
TGCAGCGTGCTACGGGCTAGCGGGAGTCACATTCAGTACTTC
>TRBV27|.|.|TRBJ1-1
CASSLRVMNTEAFF
TGTGCCAGCAGTTTACGGGTCATGAACACTGAAGCTTTCTTT
>TRBV19|.|TRBD1|TRBJ2-7
CASSIGTGSYEQYF
TGTGCCAGTAGTATCGGGACAGGCTCCTACGAGCAGTACTTC
>TRBV7-9|.|.|TRBJ2-1
CASSSKQETYNEQFF
TGTGCCAGCAGCTCGAAACAGGAAACCTACAATGAGCAGTTCTTC
>TRBV5-4|.|.|TRBJ2-7
CASSFFSQDIEQYF
TGTGCCAGCAGCTTCTTTTCTCAGGATATCGAGCAGTACTTC
>TRBV28|.|TRBD2|TRBJ2-1
CASSLGLSGRADQFF
TGTGCCAGCAGTCTGGGACTTAGCGGGAGGGCCGATCAGTTCTTC
>TRBV7-6|.|TRBD2|TRBJ2-5
CASSFSGRGQETQYF
TGTGCCAGCAGCTTTAGCGGGAGAGGGCAAGAGACCCAGTACTTC
>TRBV7-8|.|TRBD1|TRBJ1-6
CASSLQGQGSNSPLHF
TGTGCCAGCAGCTTACAAGGACAGGGAAGCAATTCACCCCTCCACTTT
>TRBV30|.|TRBD1|TRBJ1-2
CAWRERGGANYGYTF
TGTGCCTGGAGGGAGAGAGGGGGCGCTAACTATGGCTACACCTTC
>TRBV13|once|.|TRBJ2-5
CASSLGGQETQYF
TGTGCCAGCAGCTTAGGCGGCCAAGAGACCCAGTACTTC
>TRBV7-2|.|.|TRBJ2-5
CASSLVGTGLQETQYF
TGTGCCAGCAGCTTAGTAGGAACAGGCTTACAAGAGACCCAGTACTTC
>TRBV6-6|.|TRBD1|TRBJ2-7
CASSTGGTGTSYEQYF
TGTGCCAGCAGTACTGGTGGGACAGGGACCTCCTACGAGCAGTACTTC
>TRBV12-5|.|.|TRBJ2-7
CASAPNSGIYEQYF
TGTGCTAGTGCCCCGAATAGCGGCATCTACGAGCAGTACTTC
>TRBV6-5|few|TRBD1|TRBJ2-6
CASRRQGSGANVLTF
TGTGCCAGCAGACGACAGGGTTCAGGGGCCAACGTCCTGACTTTC
>TRBV10-3|.|.|TRBJ2-7
CAISEPGTIYYEQYF
TGTGCCATCAGTGAGCCGGGGACAATTTACTACGAGCAGTACTTC
>TRBV2|.|.|TRBJ2-7
CANRGGGTPYEQYF
TGTGCCAATCGAGGCGGAGGGACCCCCTACGAGCAGTACTTC
>TRBV7-2|few|.|TRBJ2-1
CASSKQGDEQFF
TGTGCCAGCAGCAAACAGGGAGACGAGCAGTTCTTC
>TRBV18|.|TRBD1|TRBJ2-4
CASSPPGQGLYLAKNIQYF
TGTGCCAGCTCACCCCCTGGACAGGGGCTATACCTAGCCAAAAACATTCAGTACTTC